This T cell receptor (beta chain) was captured by sequencing in a study of cytomegalovirus exposure and HLA in healthy donors. V was clipped by 7 bases and J by 5 bases; unmatched bases: 5. CDR1 and CDR2 (germline): MNHNY, SVGAGI (reference sequence). This CDR3 is 13 amino acids long. This clone showed up just a few times. The PCR used 60 Vbeta and 13 Jbeta primers. TCRdb keeps only in-frame clones here, not all; method: immunoSEQ multiplex PCR. The table has approximately 100,000 clones, over 60% seen once. This chain uses TRBV6-6 with TRBJ1-1; 9 nucleotides match TRBD1. Specimen: PBMCs. The TCR sequence derives from a man aged 55 to 70 in good health and CMV-seropositive. The CDR3: CASIGTGITEAFF. CDR3 DNA: TGTGCCAGCATTGGGACAGGGATTACTGAAGCTTTCTTT.